This T cell receptor beta chain came from a study of cytomegalovirus exposure and HLA in healthy donors. Study-wide findings and caveats: A later examination showed that TCR association rates differed by HLA locus, with DRB1 most and HLA-C fewest. Near-uniform donor sequencing depth was presumed by presence/absence analyses.

In the PCR, 60 Vbeta and 13 Jbeta primers were used. Authors' data handling: An analysis that came later counted approximately 76 million unique TCR beta chains, 10 million to 12 million shared. The assay was immunoSEQ multiplex PCR, and TCRdb's table has in-frame clones only and misses some. V and J calls and clone size follow that table, whereas D and trimming were derived from the DNA. The data contain around 120,000 clones, roughly 80% of them singletons. As concerns this clone: Its antigen remains unidentified.

This CDR3 is 13 amino acids long. V was clipped by 2 bases and J by 4 bases, with 8 bases between them. CDR1 and CDR2 (germline): MNHEY, SVGAGI. What was sequenced was PBMCs. The rearrangement joins TRBV6-5 to TRBJ1-2; no clear D. The receptor was isolated from a woman aged 40 to 50 in good health and CMV-seronegative. The CDR3 loop reads CASSYTAGYGYTF. As DNA, the CDR3 is TGTGCCAGCAGTTACACAGCGGGCTATGGCTACACCTTC.